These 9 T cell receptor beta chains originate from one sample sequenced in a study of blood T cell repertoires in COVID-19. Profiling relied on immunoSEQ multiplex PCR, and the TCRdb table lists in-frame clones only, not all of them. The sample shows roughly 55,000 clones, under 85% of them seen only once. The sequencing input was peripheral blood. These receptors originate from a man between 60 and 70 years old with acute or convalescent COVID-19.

The CDR3 DNA reads TGCGCCAGCAGCCGGACAGGGGACGATTCACCCCTCCACTTT. It specifies CASSRTGDDSPLHF. The chain carries TRBV4-1 and TRBJ1-6; 9 nucleotides match TRBD1. V trimming: 4 bases; J trimming: 8 bases; junction bases outside the gene matches: 3. The CDR3 length is 14 residues. Germline CDR1 is MGHRA and CDR2 is YSYEKL.

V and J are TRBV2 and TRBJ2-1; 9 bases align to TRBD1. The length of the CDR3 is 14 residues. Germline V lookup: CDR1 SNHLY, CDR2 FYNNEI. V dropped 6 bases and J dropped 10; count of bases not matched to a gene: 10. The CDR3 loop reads CASSRRTGDGEQFF. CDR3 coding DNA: TGTGCCAGCAGCCGACGGACAGGGGACGGAGAGCAGTTCTTC. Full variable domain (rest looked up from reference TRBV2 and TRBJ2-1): EPEVTQTPSHQVTQMGQEVILRCVPISNHLYFYWYRQILGQKVEFLVSFYNNEISEKSEIFDDQFSVERPDGSNFTLKIRSTKLEDSAMYFCASSRRTGDGEQFFGPGTRLTVL.

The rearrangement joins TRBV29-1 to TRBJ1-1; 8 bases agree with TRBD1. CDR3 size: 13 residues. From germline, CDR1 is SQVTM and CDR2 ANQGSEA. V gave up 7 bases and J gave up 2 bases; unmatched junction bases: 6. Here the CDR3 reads CSALDRVNTEAFF. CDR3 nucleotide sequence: TGCAGCGCCCTGGACAGGGTAAACACTGAAGCTTTCTTT.

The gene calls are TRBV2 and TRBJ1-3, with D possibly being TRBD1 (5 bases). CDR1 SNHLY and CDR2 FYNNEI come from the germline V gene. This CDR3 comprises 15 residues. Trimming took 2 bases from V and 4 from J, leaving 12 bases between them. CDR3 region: CASSERSGGGNTIYF. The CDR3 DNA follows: TGTGCCAGCAGTGAACGTTCCGGGGGAGGAAACACCATATATTTT.

This CDR3 is CASSLIPSGGAKETQYF. CDR3 sequence (DNA): TGTGCCAGCAGTTTAATTCCTAGCGGGGGGGCGAAAGAGACCCAGTACTTC. The V and J genes are TRBV28 and TRBJ2-5, with 12 positions matching TRBD2. J lost 3 bases, V lost 2 bases, and 7 bases had no gene match. CDR1 is MDHEN, CDR2 SYDVKM, per germline. CDR3 length: 17 residues.

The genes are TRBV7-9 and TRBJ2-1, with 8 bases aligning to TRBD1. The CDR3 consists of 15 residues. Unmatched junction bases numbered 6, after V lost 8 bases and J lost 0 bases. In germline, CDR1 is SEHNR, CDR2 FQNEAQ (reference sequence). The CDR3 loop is CASQGAGSSYNEQFF. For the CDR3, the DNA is TGTGCCAGCCAGGGGGCAGGGAGCTCCTACAATGAGCAGTTCTTC.

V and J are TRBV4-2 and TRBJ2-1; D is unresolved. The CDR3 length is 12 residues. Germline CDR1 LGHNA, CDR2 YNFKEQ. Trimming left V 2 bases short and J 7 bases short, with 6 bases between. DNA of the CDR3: TGTGCCAGCAGCCAAAACGGGAATGAGCAGTTCTTC. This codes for CASSQNGNEQFF.

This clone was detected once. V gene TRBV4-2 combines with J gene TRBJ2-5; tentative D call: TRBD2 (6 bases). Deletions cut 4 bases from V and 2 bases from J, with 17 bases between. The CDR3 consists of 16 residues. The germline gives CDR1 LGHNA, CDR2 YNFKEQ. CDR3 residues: CASSRSGGTQQETQYF. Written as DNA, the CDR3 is TGTGCCAGCAGCCGCTCCGGGGGTACACAGCAAGAGACCCAGTACTTC.

The CDR3, as DNA: TGTGCCAGCAGGGGGGGGACAGGGAACTATGGCTACACCTTC. This encodes CASRGGTGNYGYTF. The rearrangement joins TRBV2 to TRBJ1-2; 9 nucleotides line up with TRBD1. CDR1 and CDR2 from the germline V gene are SNHLY and FYNNEI. The CDR3 runs 14 residues. V shed 6 bases and J 2 bases; nucleotides not matched to a gene: 4.